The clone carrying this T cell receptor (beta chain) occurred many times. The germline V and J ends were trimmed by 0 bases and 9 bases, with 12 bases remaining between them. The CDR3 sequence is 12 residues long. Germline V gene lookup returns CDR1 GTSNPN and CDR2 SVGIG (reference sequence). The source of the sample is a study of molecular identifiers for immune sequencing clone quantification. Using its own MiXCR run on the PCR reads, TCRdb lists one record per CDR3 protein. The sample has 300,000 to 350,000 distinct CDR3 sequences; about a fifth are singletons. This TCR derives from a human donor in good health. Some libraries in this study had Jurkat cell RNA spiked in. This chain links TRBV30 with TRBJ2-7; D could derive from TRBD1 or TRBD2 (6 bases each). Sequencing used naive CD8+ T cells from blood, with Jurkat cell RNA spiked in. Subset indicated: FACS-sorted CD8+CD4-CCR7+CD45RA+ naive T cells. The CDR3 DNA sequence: TGTGCCTGGAGTGTACGAGGGGGGTGGCAGTACTTC. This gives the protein CAWSVRGGWQYF.